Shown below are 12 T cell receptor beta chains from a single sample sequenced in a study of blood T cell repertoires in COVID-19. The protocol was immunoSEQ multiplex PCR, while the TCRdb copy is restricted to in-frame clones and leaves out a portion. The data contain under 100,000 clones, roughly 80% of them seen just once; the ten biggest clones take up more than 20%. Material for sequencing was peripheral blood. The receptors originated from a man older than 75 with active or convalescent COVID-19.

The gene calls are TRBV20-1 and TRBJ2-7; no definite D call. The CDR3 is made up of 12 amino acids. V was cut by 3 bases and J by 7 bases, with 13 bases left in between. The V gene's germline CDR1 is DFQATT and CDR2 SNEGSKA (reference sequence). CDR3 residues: CSASAAFGEQYF. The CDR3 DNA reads TGCAGTGCTAGTGCGGCTTTCGGGGAGCAGTACTTC.

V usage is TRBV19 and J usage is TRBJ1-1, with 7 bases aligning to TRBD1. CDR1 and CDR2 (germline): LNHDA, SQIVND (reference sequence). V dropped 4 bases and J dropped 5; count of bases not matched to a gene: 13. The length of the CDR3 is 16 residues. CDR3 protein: CASSTIPYRGGTEAFF. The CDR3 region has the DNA TGTGCCAGTAGTACAATCCCCTACAGGGGAGGAACTGAAGCTTTCTTT.

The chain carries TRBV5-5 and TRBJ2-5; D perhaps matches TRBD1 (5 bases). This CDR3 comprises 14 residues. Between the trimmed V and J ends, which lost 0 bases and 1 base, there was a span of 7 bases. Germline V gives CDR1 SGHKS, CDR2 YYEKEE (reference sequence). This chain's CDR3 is CASSLVDTQETQYF. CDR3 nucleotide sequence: TGTGCCAGCAGCTTGGTGGACACCCAAGAGACCCAGTACTTC.

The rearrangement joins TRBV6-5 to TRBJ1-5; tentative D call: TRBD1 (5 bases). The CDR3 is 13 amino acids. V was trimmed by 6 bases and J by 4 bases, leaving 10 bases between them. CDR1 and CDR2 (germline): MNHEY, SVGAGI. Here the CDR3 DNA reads TGTGCCAGCAGCAGGGTACCAAATCAGCCCCAGCATTTT. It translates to CASSRVPNQPQHF.

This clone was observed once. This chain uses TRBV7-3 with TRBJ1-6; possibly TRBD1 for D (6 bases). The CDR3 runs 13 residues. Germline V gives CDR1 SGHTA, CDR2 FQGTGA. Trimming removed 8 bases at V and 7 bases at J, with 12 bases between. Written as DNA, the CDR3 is TGTGCCAGCTCGACAGGAACCAATTCACCCCTCCACTTT. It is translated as CASSTGTNSPLHF.

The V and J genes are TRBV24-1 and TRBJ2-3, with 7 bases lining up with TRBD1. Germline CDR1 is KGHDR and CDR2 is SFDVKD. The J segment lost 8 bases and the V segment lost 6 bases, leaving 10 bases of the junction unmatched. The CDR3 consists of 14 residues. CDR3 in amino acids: CATSSTTGPLTQYF. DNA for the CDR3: TGTGCCACCAGTAGCACGACAGGGCCTCTTACGCAGTATTTT.

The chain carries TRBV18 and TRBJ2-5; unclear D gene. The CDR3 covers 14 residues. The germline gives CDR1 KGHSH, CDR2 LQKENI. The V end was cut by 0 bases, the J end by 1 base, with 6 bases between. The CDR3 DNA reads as TGTGCCAGCTCACCACCGGGCCCCCAAGAGACCCAGTACTTC. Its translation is CASSPPGPQETQYF.

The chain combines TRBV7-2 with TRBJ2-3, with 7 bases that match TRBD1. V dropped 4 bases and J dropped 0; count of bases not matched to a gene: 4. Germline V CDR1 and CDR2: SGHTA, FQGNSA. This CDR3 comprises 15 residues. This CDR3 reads CASSWGQLSTDTQYF. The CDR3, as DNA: TGTGCCAGCAGCTGGGGACAGCTTAGCACAGATACGCAGTATTTT.

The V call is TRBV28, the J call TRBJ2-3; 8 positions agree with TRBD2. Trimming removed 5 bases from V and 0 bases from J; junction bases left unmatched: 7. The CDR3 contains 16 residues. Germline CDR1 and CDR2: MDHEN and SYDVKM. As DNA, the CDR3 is TGTGCCAGCAGTGTAGCGGGGATAACTAGCACAGATACGCAGTATTTT. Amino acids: CASSVAGITSTDTQYF.

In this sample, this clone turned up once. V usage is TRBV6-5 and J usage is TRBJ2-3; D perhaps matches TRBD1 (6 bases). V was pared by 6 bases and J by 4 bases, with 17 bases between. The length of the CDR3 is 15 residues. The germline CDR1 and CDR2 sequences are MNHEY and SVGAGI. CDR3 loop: CASSRRGGSADTQYF. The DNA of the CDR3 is TGTGCCAGCAGCCGCAGGGGCGGCTCGGCAGATACGCAGTATTTT.

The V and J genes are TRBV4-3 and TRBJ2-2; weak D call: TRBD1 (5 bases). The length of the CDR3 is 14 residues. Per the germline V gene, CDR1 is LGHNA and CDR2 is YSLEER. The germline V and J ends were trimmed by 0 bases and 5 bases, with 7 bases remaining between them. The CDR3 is CASSQDRVTGELFF. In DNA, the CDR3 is TGCGCCAGCAGCCAAGACAGGGTGACCGGGGAGCTGTTTTTT.

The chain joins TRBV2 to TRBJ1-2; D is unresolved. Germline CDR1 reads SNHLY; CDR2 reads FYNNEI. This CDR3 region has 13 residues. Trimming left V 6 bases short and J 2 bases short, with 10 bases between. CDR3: CASRVYSNYGYTF. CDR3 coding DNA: TGTGCCAGCAGGGTCTATTCCAACTATGGCTACACCTTC.